This T cell receptor beta chain was sequenced in a study of glioma-infiltrating T cells after dendritic cell vaccination. TCRB CDR3 was amplified from 2 ug genomic DNA or less. Data came from immunoSEQ multiplex PCR; TCRdb stores just in-frame clones and leaves some out. The data show 85,000 or so clones, with 85% seen just once and 7.5% to 8.5% held by the top ten. With V trimmed by 3 bases and J by 9 bases, 13 bases remained unmatched. In germline, CDR1 is SGHRS, CDR2 YFSETQ. The CDR3 covers 16 residues. Time point meaning: after dendritic cell vaccination, including at tumor progression/relapse. Only patients with spare fresh-frozen tumor and over two years of follow-up were included.

Sequenced here: blood, sampled after dendritic cell vaccination. This chain uses TRBV5-1 with TRBJ2-1, with 9 bases matching TRBD2. The clonotype was recovered from a human donor with glioblastoma. CDR3 bases: TGCGCCAGCAGCTCCGGTGAGGCGCGGGGGGGTGGTGAGCAGTTCTTC. Amino acid sequence: CASSSGEARGGGEQFF.